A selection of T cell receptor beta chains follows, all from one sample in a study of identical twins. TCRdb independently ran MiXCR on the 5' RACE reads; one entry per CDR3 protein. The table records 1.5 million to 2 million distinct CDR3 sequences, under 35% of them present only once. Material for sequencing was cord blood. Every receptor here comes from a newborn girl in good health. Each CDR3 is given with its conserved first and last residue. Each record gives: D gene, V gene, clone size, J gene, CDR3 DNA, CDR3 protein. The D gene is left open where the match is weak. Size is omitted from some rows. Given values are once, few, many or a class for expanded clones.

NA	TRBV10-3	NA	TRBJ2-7	TGTGCCATCAGTGAGTCGGGCGGGATATCCTACGAGCAGTACTTC	CAISESGGISYEQYF
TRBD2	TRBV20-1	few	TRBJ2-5	TGCAGTGCGGGGACTAGCGGGGAAGAGACCCAGTACTTC	CSAGTSGEETQYF
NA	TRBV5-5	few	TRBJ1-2	TGTGCCAGCAGCTTGACAGCTGCTCCGGACTTTTATGGCTACACCTTC	CASSLTAAPDFYGYTF
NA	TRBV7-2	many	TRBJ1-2	TGTGCCAGCAGCTTAGATCCTGGATATGGCTACACCTTC	CASSLDPGYGYTF
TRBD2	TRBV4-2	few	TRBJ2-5	TGTGCCAGCAGCCCTAGCGGGCCCGAGGGCCAAGAGACCCAGTACTTC	CASSPSGPEGQETQYF
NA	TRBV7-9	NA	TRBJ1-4	TGTGCCAGCAGCGTAAGGGGCTTAAATGAAAAACTGTTTTTT	CASSVRGLNEKLFF
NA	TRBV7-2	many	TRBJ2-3	TGTGCCAGCAGCTTAGAAGCGGTGGGGGTTGTGGATACGCAGTATTTT	CASSLEAVGVVDTQYF
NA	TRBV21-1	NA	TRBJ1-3	TGTGCCAGCAGCAAAGACCACAGGGGTACTGGAAACACCATATATTTT	CASSKDHRGTGNTIYF
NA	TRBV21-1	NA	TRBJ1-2	TGTGCCAGCAGCAAAGCGCTCAGGGAAGTCCCTGGCTACACCTTC	CASSKALREVPGYTF
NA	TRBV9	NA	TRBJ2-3	TGTGCCAGCAGCGACCGGGGACTGGCTAGCACAGATACGCAGTATTTT	CASSDRGLASTDTQYF
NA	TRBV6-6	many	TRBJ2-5	TGTGCCAGCAGAACGGAAGAGACCCAGTACTTC	CASRTEETQYF
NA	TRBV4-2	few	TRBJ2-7	TGTGCCAGCAGCGGTAGCGGTCCCCCCTACGAGCAGTACTTC	CASSGSGPPYEQYF
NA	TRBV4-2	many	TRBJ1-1	TGTGCCAGCTCGCGGAGAGGGTTCACTGAAGCTTTCTTT	CASSRRGFTEAFF
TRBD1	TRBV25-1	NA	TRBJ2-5	TGTGCCAGCAGTGAACGGGACAGGGGAGGGGAGACCCAGTACTTC	CASSERDRGGETQYF
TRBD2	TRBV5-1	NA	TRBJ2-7	TGCGCCAGCAGCTTGGAACTAGCGGCCAGCTCCTACGAGCAGTACTTC	CASSLELAASSYEQYF
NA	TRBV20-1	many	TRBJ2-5	TGCAGTGCTAGAGGCAGGGAAGAGACCCAGTACTTC	CSARGREETQYF
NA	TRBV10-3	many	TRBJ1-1	TGTGCCATCAGTGCGAACACTGAAGCTTTCTTT	CAISANTEAFF
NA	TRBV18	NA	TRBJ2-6	TGTGCCAGCTCACCCTCAACTCCGGGACGGGCGTCTGGGGCCAACGTCCTGACTTTC	CASSPSTPGRASGANVLTF
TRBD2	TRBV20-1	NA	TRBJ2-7	TGCAGTACTAGGACTAGCGGGAGCTTATACGAGCAGTACTTC	CSTRTSGSLYEQYF
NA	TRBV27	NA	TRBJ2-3	TGTGCCAGCAGTTTCCGCGCCTACATACAGGGAGCCCCAGATACGCAGTATTTT	CASSFRAYIQGAPDTQYF
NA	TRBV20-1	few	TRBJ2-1	TGCAGTGTCGAAGACTCGTCGAGCTCCTACAATGAGCAGTTCTTC	CSVEDSSSSYNEQFF
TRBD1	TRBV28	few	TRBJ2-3	TGTGCCAGCAGTTTATTCCCCACAGGGGGCACAGATACGCAGTATTTT	CASSLFPTGGTDTQYF
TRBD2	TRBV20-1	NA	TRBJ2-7	TGCAGTGCTAGAAGTTGGGATAGCGGGAGTTTCCACGAGCAGTACTTC	CSARSWDSGSFHEQYF
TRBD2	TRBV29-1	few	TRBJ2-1	TGCAGCGGGGGGTCCGGGACTAGCGAGTACAATGAGCAGTTCTTC	CSGGSGTSEYNEQFF
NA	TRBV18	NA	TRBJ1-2	TGTGCCAGCTCACCACCGTGGGGCAGCTATGGCTACACCTTC	CASSPPWGSYGYTF
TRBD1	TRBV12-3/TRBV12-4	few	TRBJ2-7	TGTGCCAGCAGTTTAGCAACGGCGTGGTCAGGGGGAGAGCAGTACTTC	CASSLATAWSGGEQYF
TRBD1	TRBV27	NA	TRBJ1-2	TGTGCCAGCAGTTTGAGGCAGGGGGCGTTTAATTATTGCTACACCTTC	CASSLRQGAFNYCYTF
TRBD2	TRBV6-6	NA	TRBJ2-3	TGTGCCAGCAGTCGCTTCGGACTAGCGGGAGGGCTATATACGCAGTATTTT	CASSRFGLAGGLYTQYF
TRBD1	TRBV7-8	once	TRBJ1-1	TGTGCCAGCAGCGACCTCGACAGGGAGGACACTGAAGCTTTCTTT	CASSDLDREDTEAFF
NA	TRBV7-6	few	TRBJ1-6	TGTGCCAGCAGCTTAGGTGCGGCGGGAAGCTCCTATAATTCACCCCTCCACTTT	CASSLGAAGSSYNSPLHF
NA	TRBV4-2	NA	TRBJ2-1	TGTGCCAGCAGCCAGGCTGGGACTGCCGGCGGGGAGCAGTTCTTC	CASSQAGTAGGEQFF
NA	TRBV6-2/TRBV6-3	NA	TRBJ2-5	TGTGCCAGCAGTTATTTCGGGCGAGAGACCCAGTACTTC	CASSYFGRETQYF
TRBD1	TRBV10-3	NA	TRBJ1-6	TGTGCCAGGGGGACAGCGAATTCACCCCTCCACTTT	CARGTANSPLHF
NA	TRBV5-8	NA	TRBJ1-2	TGTGCCAGCAGCAACTCCATCGCAGGGTATGGCTACACCTTC	CASSNSIAGYGYTF
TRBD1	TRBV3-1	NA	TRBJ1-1	TGTGCCAGCAGCCAAGAGTGGCTGGCCCAGGGGGCCACTGAAGCTTTCTTT	CASSQEWLAQGATEAFF
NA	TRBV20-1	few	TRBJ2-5	TGCAGTGCTAGAGACGAAGCGGTCCGTGTGACCCAGTACTTC	CSARDEAVRVTQYF
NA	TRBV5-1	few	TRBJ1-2	TGCGCCAGCAGCTTGGTGGTAGATAGCTATGGCTACACCTTC	CASSLVVDSYGYTF
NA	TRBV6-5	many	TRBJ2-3	TGTGCCAGCCAGGGGGGTGCTACGCAGTATTTT	CASQGGATQYF
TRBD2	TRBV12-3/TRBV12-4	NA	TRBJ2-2	TGTGCCAGCAGTGCCTTAGGACTAGCGGTCAACACCGGGGAGCTGTTTTTT	CASSALGLAVNTGELFF
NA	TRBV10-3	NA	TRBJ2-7	TGTGCCATCAGTGATCGGGGCCTCTCCTACGAGCAGTACTTC	CAISDRGLSYEQYF
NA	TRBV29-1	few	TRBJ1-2	TGCAGCGTTCGGGACACTCCCTATGGCTACACCTTC	CSVRDTPYGYTF
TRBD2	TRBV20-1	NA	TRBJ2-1	TGCAGTGCTAGGACCATAGCGGGGGTTTCCAATGAGCAGTTCTTC	CSARTIAGVSNEQFF
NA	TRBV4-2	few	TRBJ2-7	TGTGCCAGCAGCCAGTCATTAGCGCGAGTGGTGAGGGAGCAGTACTTC	CASSQSLARVVREQYF
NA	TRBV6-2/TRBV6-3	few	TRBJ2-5	TGTGCCAGCAGTCCGTCGGGCCGGTTAGAGACCCAGTACTTC	CASSPSGRLETQYF
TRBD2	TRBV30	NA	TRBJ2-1	TGTGCCTGGAGTGTACAAACTCTAGCGGGGGACAATGAGCAGTTCTTC	CAWSVQTLAGDNEQFF
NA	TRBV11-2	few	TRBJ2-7	TGTGCCAGCAGGGATGCGGGCAGGGCTTACGAGCAGTACTTC	CASRDAGRAYEQYF
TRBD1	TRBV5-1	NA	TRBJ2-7	TGCGCCAGCAGCTTGGCAACCGGGACAGGGTACACCTACGAGCAGTACTTC	CASSLATGTGYTYEQYF
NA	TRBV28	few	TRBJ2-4	TGTGCCAGCAGCTCCCCTGGGGCCAAAAACATTCAGTACTTC	CASSSPGAKNIQYF
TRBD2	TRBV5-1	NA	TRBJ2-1	TGCGCCAGCAGCAATAGCGGGGGGGGCAATGAGCAGTTCTTC	CASSNSGGGNEQFF
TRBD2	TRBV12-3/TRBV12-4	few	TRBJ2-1	TGTGCCAGCAGGACTAGCGGGAGACTAGGCGAGCAGTTCTTC	CASRTSGRLGEQFF
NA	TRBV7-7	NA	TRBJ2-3	TGTGCCAGCAGCCCACAGTATCAAGGCACAGATACGCAGTATTTT	CASSPQYQGTDTQYF
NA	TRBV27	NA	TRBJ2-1	TGTGCCAGCAATGATAAAGGGGGGACCTACAATGAGCAGTTCTTC	CASNDKGGTYNEQFF
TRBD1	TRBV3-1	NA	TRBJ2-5	TGTGCCAGCAGCCAAGGGACAGGGAGTGAGCAGTACTTC	CASSQGTGSEQYF